The 18 T cell receptor beta chains listed next were all sequenced from one sample in a study of T cells in Graves' hyperthyroidism and ophthalmopathy. TCR beta CDR3 regions were amplified from RNA transcripts. The HTBI set primed first-round TCR CDR3 RT-PCR. TCRdb passed the multiplex PCR reads through MiXCR, listing each CDR3 protein once. Among around 610,000 distinct CDR3 sequences listed, about 14% were seen once. Material: blood. The receptors were sampled from a woman between 40 and 55 years old with Graves' ophthalmopathy.

This clonotype was recorded at least ten times. J is TRBJ2-5 and V is TRBV11-2; D possibly corresponds to TRBD2 (7 bases). Trimming cost V 3 bases and J 2 bases, with 13 bases left between them. The germline gives CDR1 SGHAT, CDR2 FQNNGV. This CDR3 is 15 amino acids long. CDR3 protein: CASSFLGGAQETQYF. CDR3 coding DNA: TGTGCCAGCAGCTTTCTGGGGGGGGCGCAAGAGACCCAGTACTTC.

With regard to this clonotype: Possible read error: a much larger clone is one base away. J is TRBJ1-6 and V is TRBV12-3 or TRBV12-4, with 9 bases identical to TRBD1. This CDR3 region has 16 residues. Germline trimming cut 11 bases from V and 1 base from J; bases unmatched to any gene: 9. The CDR3: CAGVSTGGSYNSPLHF. In DNA form, the CDR3 reads TGTGCCGGCGTATCGACAGGGGGATCCTATAATTCACCCCTCCACTTT.

This clonotype was recorded many times. CDR3 region: CASSYVPGTGAEAFF. DNA of the CDR3: TGTGCCAGCAGTTACGTCCCCGGGACAGGGGCGGAAGCTTTCTTT. This chain links TRBV6-5 with TRBJ1-1; 10 nucleotides align to TRBD1. There are 15 residues in the CDR3. Germline CDR1 and CDR2: MNHEY and SVGAGI. The trim removed 2 bases at V and 8 bases at J, leaving 8 bases unmatched.

This clonotype was found many times. The chain is built from TRBV5-1 and TRBJ1-1; 10 bases are shared with TRBD1. V dropped 3 bases and J dropped 11; count of bases not matched to a gene: 7. CDR1 and CDR2 from the germline V gene are SGHRS and YFSETQ. CDR3 length: 13 residues. CDR3 sequence: CASSSGQGIGAFF. Here the CDR3 DNA reads TGCGCCAGCAGCTCGGGACAGGGGATAGGGGCTTTCTTT.

This clonotype showed up many times. This chain uses TRBV4-2 with TRBJ2-7; 8 bases match TRBD2. The germline V gene encodes CDR1 LGHNA and CDR2 YNFKEQ. The ends lost 0 bases at V and 4 bases at J; junction bases unmatched: 5. The CDR3 consists of 15 residues. The CDR3 bases are TGTGCCAGCAGCCAAGATAGTACTAGCGGTTACGAGCAGTACTTC. Its translation is CASSQDSTSGYEQYF.

At least ten counts were recorded for this clonotype. This chain links TRBV2 with TRBJ2-5; D call uncertain. V gave up 7 bases and J gave up 5 bases, with 8 bases separating them. The germline V gene encodes CDR1 SNHLY and CDR2 FYNNEI. This CDR3 contains 11 residues. CDR3 in amino acids: CASKGSETQYF. The CDR3 DNA follows: TGTGCCAGCAAGGGCAGTGAGACCCAGTACTTC.

The rearrangement links TRBV11-2 to TRBJ2-3; D is undetermined. The CDR3 sequence is 15 residues long. Looked up from germline, CDR1 is SGHAT and CDR2 is FQNNGV. Trimming pared 1 base from V and 6 bases from J, leaving 14 bases between. The CDR3 loop is CASSLGAAAADTQYF. The CDR3 DNA sequence: TGTGCCAGCAGCTTAGGGGCGGCAGCAGCTGATACGCAGTATTTT. Full variable domain (remainder filled in from reference TRBV11-2 and TRBJ2-3): EAGVAQSPRYKIIEKRQSVAFWCNPISGHATLYWYQQILGQGPKLLIQFQNNGVVDDSQLPKDRFSAERLKGVDSTLKIQPAKLEDSAVYLCASSLGAAAADTQYFGPGTRLTVL.

This clonotype was picked up many times. The V and J genes are TRBV15 and TRBJ2-5; 7 bases fit TRBD1. Germline V gene sequence: CDR1 LNHNV, CDR2 YYDKDF (reference sequence). CDR3 size: 14 residues. J lost 4 bases, V lost 4 bases, and 6 bases had no gene match. In DNA form, the CDR3 reads TGTGCCACCAGCAACCGACAGGGCGGAGAGACCCAGTACTTC. Protein sequence: CATSNRQGGETQYF.

This clonotype was observed many times. This chain links TRBV2 with TRBJ2-2, with 8 positions matching TRBD1. The CDR3 loop spans 16 amino acids. Germline loops: CDR1 SNHLY, CDR2 FYNNEI. The J segment lost 5 bases and the V segment lost 0 bases, leaving 5 bases of the junction unmatched. DNA for the CDR3: TGTGCCAGCAGTGAAGCGGGCAGGGGGCGAACCGGGGAGCTGTTTTTT. Translating gives CASSEAGRGRTGELFF.

This clonotype was observed many times. The chain uses TRBV30 and TRBJ1-1, with D maybe TRBD1 (6 bases). CDR1 and CDR2 (germline): GTSNPN, SVGIG (reference sequence). The CDR3 loop spans 13 amino acids. Trimming shortened V by 3 bases and J by 5 bases, and 13 bases separated the two germline ends. CDR3 sequence reads: CAWRPGRGTEAFF. The CDR3, as DNA: TGTGCCTGGAGGCCGGGGAGGGGGACTGAAGCTTTCTTT.

This clonotype appeared many times. This sequence joins TRBV28 and TRBJ2-7; a possible D gene is TRBD1 (6 bases). V was trimmed by 2 bases and J by 4 bases, leaving 9 bases between them. Germline CDR1 reads MDHEN; CDR2 reads SYDVKM. The CDR3 consists of 13 residues. The CDR3 DNA sequence: TGTGCCAGCAGTTTACCAGGGGAGTACGAGCAGTACTTC. Its translation is CASSLPGEYEQYF.

This clonotype occurred many times. The V and J genes are TRBV20-1 and TRBJ1-1; D remains unclear. CDR1 and CDR2 (germline): DFQATT, SNEGSKA (reference sequence). This CDR3 has 10 amino acids. Deletions cut 3 bases from V and 6 bases from J, with 5 bases between. The CDR3 protein is CSARGSEAFF. CDR3 nucleotide sequence: TGCAGTGCTAGGGGGTCTGAAGCTTTCTTT.

This clonotype was found many times. The rearrangement joins TRBV5-8 to TRBJ2-7; D not certain. This CDR3 spans 15 amino acids. The germline V and J ends were trimmed by 0 bases and 6 bases, with 16 bases remaining between them. Germline V gene sequence: CDR1 SGHTS, CDR2 YDEGEE. CDR3 amino acids: CASSLGLSRIAEQYF. The CDR3 nucleotides read TGTGCCAGCAGCTTGGGGCTATCCCGCATCGCCGAGCAGTACTTC.

This clonotype showed up many times. V and J are TRBV28 and TRBJ2-2; D ambiguous. The V and J ends lost 5 bases and 10 bases respectively, with 14 bases between them. CDR3 length: 13 amino acids. Germline loops: CDR1 MDHEN, CDR2 SYDVKM. The CDR3 sequence is CASSPRPLAELFF. The CDR3 DNA is TGTGCCAGCAGTCCCCGCCCCTTAGCGGAGCTGTTTTTT.

The CDR3, as DNA: TGTGCCAGCAGCTCCAACCAGGGCTGGAATCAGCCCCAGCATTTT. Encoded protein: CASSSNQGWNQPQHF. The V gene is TRBV7-2, the J gene TRBJ1-5, with a possible D match to TRBD1 (5 bases). Germline CDR1 and CDR2: SGHTA and FQGNSA. The V and J ends lost 4 bases and 4 bases respectively, with 14 bases between them. The CDR3 sequence is 15 residues long. The full variable domain, in which reference TRBV7-2 and TRBJ1-5 provide the parts outside the CDR3, is GAGVSQSPSNKVTEKGKDVELRCDPISGHTALYWYRQSLGQGLEFLIYFQGNSAPDKSGLPSDRFSAERTGGSVSTLTIQRTQQEDSAVYLCASSSNQGWNQPQHFGDGTRLSIL.

The chain is built from TRBV5-1 and TRBJ2-5; D possibly corresponds to TRBD2 (6 bases). This CDR3 is 15 amino acids long. V lost 4 bases and J lost 4, with 17 bases in between. Germline CDR1 and CDR2: SGHRS and YFSETQ. CDR3 sequence (DNA): TGCGCCAGCAGCGCGGGACCTCAACGAGGAGAGACCCAGTACTTC. Protein product: CASSAGPQRGETQYF. Complete variable domain (other parts from reference TRBV5-1 and TRBJ2-5): KAGVTQTPRYLIKTRGQQVTLSCSPISGHRSVSWYQQTPGQGLQFLFEYFSETQRNKGNFPGRFSGRQFSNSRSEMNVSTLELGDSALYLCASSAGPQRGETQYFGPGTRLLVL.

This clonotype was recorded at least ten times. This chain connects TRBV20-1 to TRBJ2-7; D is possibly TRBD2 (5 bases). The CDR3 runs 14 residues. Germline V lookup: CDR1 DFQATT, CDR2 SNEGSKA (reference sequence). Between the trimmed V and J ends, which lost 0 bases and 0 bases, there was a span of 9 bases. The CDR3 spells CSAREGGLSYEQYF. DNA for the CDR3: TGCAGTGCTAGAGAGGGCGGACTCTCCTACGAGCAGTACTTC.

This clonotype was observed at least ten times. The CDR3 region is CASSPGTTFYEQYF. The CDR3 DNA is TGTGCCAGCAGTCCGGGGACCACCTTCTACGAGCAGTACTTC. The chain combines TRBV12-3 or TRBV12-4 with TRBJ2-7; D is perhaps TRBD1 or TRBD2 (5 bases each). The CDR3 extends over 14 amino acids. Trimming left V 5 bases short and J 3 bases short, with 14 bases between.